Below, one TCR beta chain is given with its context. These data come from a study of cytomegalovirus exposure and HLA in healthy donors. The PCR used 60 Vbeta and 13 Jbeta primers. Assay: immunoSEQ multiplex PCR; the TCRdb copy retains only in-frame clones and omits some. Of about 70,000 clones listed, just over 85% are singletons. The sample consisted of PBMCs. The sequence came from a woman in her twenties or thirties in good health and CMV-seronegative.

CDR3 region: CASSQVGLGEGNTIYF. As DNA, the CDR3 is TGTGCCAGCAGCCAAGTGGGACTAGGGGAGGGAAACACCATATATTTT. The chain joins TRBV4-2 to TRBJ1-3; D perhaps matches TRBD1 (5 bases). The CDR3 runs 16 residues. Looked up from germline, CDR1 is LGHNA and CDR2 is YNFKEQ. Trimming left V 1 base short and J 4 bases short, with 14 bases between.